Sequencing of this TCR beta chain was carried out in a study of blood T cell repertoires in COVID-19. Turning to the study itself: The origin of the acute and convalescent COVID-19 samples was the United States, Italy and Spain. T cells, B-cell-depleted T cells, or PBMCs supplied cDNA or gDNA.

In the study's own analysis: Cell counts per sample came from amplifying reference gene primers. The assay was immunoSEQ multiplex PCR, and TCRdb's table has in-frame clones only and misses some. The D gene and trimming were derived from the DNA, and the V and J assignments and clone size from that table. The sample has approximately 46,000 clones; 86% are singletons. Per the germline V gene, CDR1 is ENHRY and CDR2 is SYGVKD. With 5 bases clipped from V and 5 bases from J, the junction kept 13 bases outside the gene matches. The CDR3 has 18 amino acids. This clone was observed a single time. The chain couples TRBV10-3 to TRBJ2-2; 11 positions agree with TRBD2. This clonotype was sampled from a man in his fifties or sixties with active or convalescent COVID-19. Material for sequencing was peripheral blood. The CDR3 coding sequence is TGTGCCATCAGTATGCCAAAGCTAGCGGGGGGTCGAACCGGGGAGCTGTTTTTT. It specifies CAISMPKLAGGRTGELFF.